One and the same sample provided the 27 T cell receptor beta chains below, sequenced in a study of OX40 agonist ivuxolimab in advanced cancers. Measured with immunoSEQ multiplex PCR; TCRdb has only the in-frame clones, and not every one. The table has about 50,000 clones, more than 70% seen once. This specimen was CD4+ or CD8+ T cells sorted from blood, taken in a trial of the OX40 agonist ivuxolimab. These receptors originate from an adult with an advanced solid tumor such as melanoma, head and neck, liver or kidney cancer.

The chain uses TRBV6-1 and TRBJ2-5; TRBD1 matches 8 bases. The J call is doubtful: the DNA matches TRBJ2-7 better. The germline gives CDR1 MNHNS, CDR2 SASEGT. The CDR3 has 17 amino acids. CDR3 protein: CASSGGPRGRTSYEQYF. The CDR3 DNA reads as TGTGCCAGCAGTGGAGGCCCCAGGGGGCGTACCTCCTACGAGCAGTACTTC.

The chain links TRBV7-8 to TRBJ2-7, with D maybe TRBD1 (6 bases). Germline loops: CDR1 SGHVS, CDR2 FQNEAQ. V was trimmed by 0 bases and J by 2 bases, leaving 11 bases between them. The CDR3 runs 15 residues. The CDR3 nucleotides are TGTGCCAGCAGCTTAGCACAGGGCGCACCCTACGAGCAGTACTTC. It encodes CASSLAQGAPYEQYF.

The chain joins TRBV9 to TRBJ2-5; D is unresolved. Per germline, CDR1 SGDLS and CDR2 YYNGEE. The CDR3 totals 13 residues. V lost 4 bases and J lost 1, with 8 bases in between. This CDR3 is CASSFNSQETQYF. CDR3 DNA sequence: TGTGCCAGCAGCTTCAACTCCCAAGAGACCCAGTACTTC.

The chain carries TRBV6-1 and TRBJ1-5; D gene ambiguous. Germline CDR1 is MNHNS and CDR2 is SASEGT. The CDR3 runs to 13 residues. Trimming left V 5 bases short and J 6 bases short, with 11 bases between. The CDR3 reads CASSSGRGQPQHF. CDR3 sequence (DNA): TGTGCCAGCAGTTCCGGGAGAGGTCAGCCCCAGCATTTT.

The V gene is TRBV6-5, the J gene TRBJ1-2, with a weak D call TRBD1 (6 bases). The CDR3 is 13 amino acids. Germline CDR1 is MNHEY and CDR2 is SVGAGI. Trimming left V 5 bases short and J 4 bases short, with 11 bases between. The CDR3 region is CASSLDSIYGYTF. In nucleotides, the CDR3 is TGTGCCAGCAGTCTGGACAGTATCTATGGCTACACCTTC.

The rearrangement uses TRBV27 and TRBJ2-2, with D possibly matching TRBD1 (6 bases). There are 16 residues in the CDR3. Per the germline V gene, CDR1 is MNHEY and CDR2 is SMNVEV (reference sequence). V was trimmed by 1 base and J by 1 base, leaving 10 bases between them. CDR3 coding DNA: TGTGCCAGCAGTTTATTTGGGACACGGAACACCGGGGAGCTGTTTTTT. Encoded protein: CASSLFGTRNTGELFF.

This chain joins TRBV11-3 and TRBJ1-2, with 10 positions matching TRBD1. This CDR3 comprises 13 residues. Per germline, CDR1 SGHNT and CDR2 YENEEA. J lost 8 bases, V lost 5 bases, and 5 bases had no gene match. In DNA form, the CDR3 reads TGTGCCAGCAGCCCCGGACAGGGGGTGGGCTACACCTTC. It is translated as CASSPGQGVGYTF.

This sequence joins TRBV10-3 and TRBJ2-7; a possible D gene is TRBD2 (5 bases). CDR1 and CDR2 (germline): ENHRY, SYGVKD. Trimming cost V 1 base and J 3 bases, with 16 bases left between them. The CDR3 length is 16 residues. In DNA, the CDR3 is TGTGCCATCAGTGAGTTGGCTTTCACGAGGGACTACGAGCAGTACTTC. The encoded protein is CAISELAFTRDYEQYF.

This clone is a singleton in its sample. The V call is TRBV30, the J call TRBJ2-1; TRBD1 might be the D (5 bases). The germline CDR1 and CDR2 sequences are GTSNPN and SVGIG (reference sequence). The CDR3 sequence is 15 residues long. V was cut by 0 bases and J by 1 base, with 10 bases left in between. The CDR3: CAWSVPGRSYNEQFF. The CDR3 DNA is TGTGCCTGGAGTGTGCCAGGGCGGTCCTACAATGAGCAGTTCTTC.

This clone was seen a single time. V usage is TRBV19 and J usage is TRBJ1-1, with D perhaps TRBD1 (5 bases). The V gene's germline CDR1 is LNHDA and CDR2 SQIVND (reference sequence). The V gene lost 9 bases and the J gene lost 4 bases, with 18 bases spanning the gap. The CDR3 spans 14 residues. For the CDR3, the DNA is TGTGCCAGCAACCCGACCGCCAGGGTCACTGAAGCTTTCTTT. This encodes CASNPTARVTEAFF.

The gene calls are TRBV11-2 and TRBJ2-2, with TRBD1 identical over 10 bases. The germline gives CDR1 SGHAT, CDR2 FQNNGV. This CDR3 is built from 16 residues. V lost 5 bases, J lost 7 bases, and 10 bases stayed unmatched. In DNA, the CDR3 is TGTGCCAGCAGCGCCGGGACAGGGGCCGCCTACGGGGAGCTGTTTTTT. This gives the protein CASSAGTGAAYGELFF.

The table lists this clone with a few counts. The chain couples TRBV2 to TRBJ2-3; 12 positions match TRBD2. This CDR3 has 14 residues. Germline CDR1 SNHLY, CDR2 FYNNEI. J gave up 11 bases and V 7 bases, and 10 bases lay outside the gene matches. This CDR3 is CASTRLAGALEQYF. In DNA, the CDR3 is TGTGCCAGCACCCGACTAGCGGGGGCTTTGGAGCAGTATTTT. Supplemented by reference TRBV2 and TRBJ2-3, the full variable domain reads EPEVTQTPSHQVTQMGQEVILRCVPISNHLYFYWYRQILGQKVEFLVSFYNNEISEKSEIFDDQFSVERPDGSNFTLKIRSTKLEDSAMYFCASTRLAGALEQYFGPGTRLTVL.

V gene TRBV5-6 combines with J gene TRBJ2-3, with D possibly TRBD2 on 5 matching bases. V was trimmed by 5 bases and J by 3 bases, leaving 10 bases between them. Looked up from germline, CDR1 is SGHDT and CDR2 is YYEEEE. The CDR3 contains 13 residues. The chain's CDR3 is CASRGEGTDTQYF. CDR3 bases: TGTGCCAGCAGGGGCGAGGGAACAGATACGCAGTATTTT. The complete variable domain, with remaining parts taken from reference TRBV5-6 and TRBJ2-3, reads DAGVTQSPTHLIKTRGQQVTLRCSPKSGHDTVSWYQQALGQGPQFIFQYYEEEERQRGNFPDRFSGHQFPNYSSELNVNALLLGDSALYLCASRGEGTDTQYFGPGTRLTVL.

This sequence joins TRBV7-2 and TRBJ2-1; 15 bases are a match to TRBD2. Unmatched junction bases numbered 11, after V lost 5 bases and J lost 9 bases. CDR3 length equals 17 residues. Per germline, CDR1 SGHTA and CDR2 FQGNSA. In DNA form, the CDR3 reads TGTGCCAGCAGCCCTAGAGGGACTAGCGGGAGGAAGGGTGAGCAGTTCTTC. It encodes CASSPRGTSGRKGEQFF.

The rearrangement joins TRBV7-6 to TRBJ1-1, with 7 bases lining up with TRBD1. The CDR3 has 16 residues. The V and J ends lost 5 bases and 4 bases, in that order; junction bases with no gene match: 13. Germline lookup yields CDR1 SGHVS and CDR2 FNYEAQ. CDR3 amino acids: CASSDEWTGWPTEAFF. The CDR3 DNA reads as TGTGCCAGCAGCGACGAGTGGACAGGCTGGCCCACTGAAGCTTTCTTT.

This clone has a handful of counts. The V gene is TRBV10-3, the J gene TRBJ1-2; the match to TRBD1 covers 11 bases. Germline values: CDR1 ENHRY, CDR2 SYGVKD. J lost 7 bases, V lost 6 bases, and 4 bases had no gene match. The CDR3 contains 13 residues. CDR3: CAIRGQGVSGYTF. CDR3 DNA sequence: TGTGCCATCAGGGGACAGGGGGTGAGTGGCTACACCTTC.

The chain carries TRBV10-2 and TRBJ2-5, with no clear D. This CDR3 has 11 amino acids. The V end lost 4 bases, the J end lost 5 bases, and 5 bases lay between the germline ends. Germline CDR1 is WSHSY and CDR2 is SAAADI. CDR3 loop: CASSGVETQYF. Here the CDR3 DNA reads TGCGCCAGCAGTGGGGTGGAGACCCAGTACTTC.

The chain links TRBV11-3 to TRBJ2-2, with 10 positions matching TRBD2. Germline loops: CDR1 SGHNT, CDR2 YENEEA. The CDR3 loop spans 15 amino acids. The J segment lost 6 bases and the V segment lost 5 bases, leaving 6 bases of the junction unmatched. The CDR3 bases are TGTGCCAGCAGCGGACAGCGGGAGGGTCCCGGGGAGCTGTTTTTT. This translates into CASSGQREGPGELFF.

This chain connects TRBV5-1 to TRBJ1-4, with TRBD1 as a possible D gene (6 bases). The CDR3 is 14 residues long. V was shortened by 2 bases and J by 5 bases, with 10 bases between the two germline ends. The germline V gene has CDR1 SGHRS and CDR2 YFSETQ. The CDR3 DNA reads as TGCGCCAGCAGCTTTGGACAGCGAAATGAAAAACTGTTTTTT. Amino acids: CASSFGQRNEKLFF.

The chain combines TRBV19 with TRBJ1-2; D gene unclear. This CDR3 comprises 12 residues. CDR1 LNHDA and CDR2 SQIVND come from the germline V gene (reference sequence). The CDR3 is CASGVVGSGYTF. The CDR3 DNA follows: TGTGCGTCGGGTGTAGTAGGTAGCGGCTACACCTTC.

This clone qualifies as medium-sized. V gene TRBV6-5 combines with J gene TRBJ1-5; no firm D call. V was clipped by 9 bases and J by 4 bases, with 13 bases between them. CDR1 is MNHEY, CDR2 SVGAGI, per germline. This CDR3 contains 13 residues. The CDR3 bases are TGTGCCAGTGGCCAATACTATAATCAGCCCCAGCATTTT. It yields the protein CASGQYYNQPQHF.

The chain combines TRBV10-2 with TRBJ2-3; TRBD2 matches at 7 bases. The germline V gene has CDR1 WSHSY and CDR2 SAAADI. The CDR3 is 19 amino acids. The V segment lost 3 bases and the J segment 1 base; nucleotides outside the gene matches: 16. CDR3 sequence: CASSDFRERDEMGTDTQYF. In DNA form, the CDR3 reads TGCGCCAGCAGTGATTTCCGCGAGCGGGATGAAATGGGCACAGATACGCAGTATTTT.

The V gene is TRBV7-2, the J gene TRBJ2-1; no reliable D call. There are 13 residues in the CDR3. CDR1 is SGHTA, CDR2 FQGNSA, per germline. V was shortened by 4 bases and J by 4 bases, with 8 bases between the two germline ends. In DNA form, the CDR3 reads TGTGCCAGCAGCTCGAATATTTACAATGAGCAGTTCTTC. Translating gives CASSSNIYNEQFF.

CDR3 nucleotide sequence: TGTGCCAGCTCACCAAACTACGGGAGCTCCTACAATGAGCAGTTCTTC. This translates into CASSPNYGSSYNEQFF. The chain uses TRBV18 and TRBJ2-1; D is possibly TRBD2 (6 bases). Germline loops: CDR1 KGHSH, CDR2 LQKENI. CDR3 length equals 16 residues. Trimming removed 2 bases at V and 0 bases at J, with 11 bases between. Together with reference TRBV18 and TRBJ2-1, the CDR3 gives the full variable domain: NAGVMQNPRHLVRRRGQEARLRCSPMKGHSHVYWYRQLPEEGLKFMVYLQKENIIDESGMPKERFSAEFPKEGPSILRIQQVVRGDSAAYFCASSPNYGSSYNEQFFGPGTRLTVL.

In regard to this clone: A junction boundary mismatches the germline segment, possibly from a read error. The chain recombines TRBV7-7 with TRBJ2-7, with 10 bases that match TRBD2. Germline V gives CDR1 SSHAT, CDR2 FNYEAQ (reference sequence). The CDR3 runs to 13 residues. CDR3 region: CASSAGTSDEQYF. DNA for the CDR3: TGTGCTAGCAGCGCCGGGACTAGCGACGAGCAGTACTTC.

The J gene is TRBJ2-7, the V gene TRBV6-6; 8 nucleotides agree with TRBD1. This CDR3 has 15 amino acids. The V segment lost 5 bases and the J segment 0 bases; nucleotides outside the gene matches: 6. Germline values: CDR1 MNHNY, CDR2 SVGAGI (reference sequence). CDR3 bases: TGTGCCAGCAGTGGGGGACAGGCCAGCTCCTACGAGCAGTACTTC. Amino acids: CASSGGQASSYEQYF.

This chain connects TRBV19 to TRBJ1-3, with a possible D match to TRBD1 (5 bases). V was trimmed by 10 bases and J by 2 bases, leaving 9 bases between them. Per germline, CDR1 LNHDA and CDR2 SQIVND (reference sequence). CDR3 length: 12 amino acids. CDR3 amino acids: CATRAAGNTIYF. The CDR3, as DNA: TGTGCCACCAGGGCGGCTGGAAACACCATATATTTT.